The clone carrying this T cell receptor (beta chain) showed up many times. In the library, each TCR cDNA molecule bore its own unique molecular identifier. From the 5' RACE reads, TCRdb called clonotypes with MiXCR, one entry per CDR3 protein. The sample lists roughly 120,000 distinct CDR3 sequences, approximately 12% occurring once. This specimen belongs to a study of spatial heterogeneity in lung cancer. About the study: Available follow-up PBMC samples, collected a median of about 25 months post-resection, were sequenced.

This CDR3 contains 16 residues. Germline lookup yields CDR1 SGHTA and CDR2 FQGNSA. Trimming at V came to 0 bases and at J to 5 bases, leaving 2 bases not matched to a gene. Time point given: blood at routine non-recurrence follow-up after resection. No cell sorting; template was whole RNA from tumor, lung tissue or PBMC. Material: PBMCs, obtained at follow-up. The TCR comes from a male donor with early-stage non-small cell lung cancer. The chain joins TRBV7-2 to TRBJ2-3; TRBD2 aligns across 13 bases. CDR3 sequence reads: CASSLAGTSGVDTQYF. Here the CDR3 DNA reads TGTGCCAGCAGCTTAGCCGGGACTAGCGGGGTAGATACGCAGTATTTT.